The source of this T cell receptor (beta chain) is a study of early T cells in non-severe SARS-CoV-2 infection. Study information: Sequencing input comprised bulk RNA from unsorted whole blood; chain pairing was not available.

This clonotype was detected a few times. Each single cDNA molecule received a unique molecular identifier. TCRdb reanalysed the 5' RACE reads using MiXCR and keeps one entry per CDR3 protein. The data contain 85,000 to 95,000 distinct CDR3 sequences, over 15% of them singletons. The CDR3 runs 13 residues. V was trimmed by 7 bases and J by 2 bases, leaving 11 bases between them. Germline CDR1 and CDR2: MDHEN and SYDVKM. The sequence was collected from an adult who was a healthcare worker with PCR-confirmed SARS-CoV-2 infection or an uninfected control (not recorded which). The sample consisted of whole blood, taken at baseline. J is TRBJ1-1 and V is TRBV28, with a possible D match to TRBD1 (6 bases). The CDR3 coding sequence is TGTGCCAGCATCACAGGGCATAACACTGAAGCTTTCTTT. Protein: CASITGHNTEAFF.